This entry concerns a single TCR beta chain. The method was immunoSEQ multiplex PCR; TCRdb's version includes in-frame clones alone and lacks a portion of them. The repertoire consists of about 180,000 clones, with around 73% occurring once and the leading ten covering roughly 17%. Trimming cost V 6 bases and J 5 bases, with 14 bases left between them. Germline lookup yields CDR1 MGHRA and CDR2 YSYEKL. The CDR3 is 14 amino acids. Cohort 3 donors were reported recovered after two negative PCRs, clearance, or symptom resolution. These data come from a study of blood T cell repertoires in COVID-19. Overall study context: From the United States, Italy and Spain came samples of acute and convalescent COVID-19. From T cells, B-cell-depleted T cells, or PBMCs came the material, which was cDNA or gDNA.

The chain links TRBV4-1 to TRBJ2-1; the D gene is possibly TRBD2 (6 bases). The clonotype originates from a woman in her 50s who had recovered from COVID-19. Sequencing input: PBMCs or T cells enriched from blood (not recorded which). The CDR3 DNA is TGCGCCAGCAGTCGGGGATCGGGGGACAATGAGCAGTTCTTC. Its translation is CASSRGSGDNEQFF.